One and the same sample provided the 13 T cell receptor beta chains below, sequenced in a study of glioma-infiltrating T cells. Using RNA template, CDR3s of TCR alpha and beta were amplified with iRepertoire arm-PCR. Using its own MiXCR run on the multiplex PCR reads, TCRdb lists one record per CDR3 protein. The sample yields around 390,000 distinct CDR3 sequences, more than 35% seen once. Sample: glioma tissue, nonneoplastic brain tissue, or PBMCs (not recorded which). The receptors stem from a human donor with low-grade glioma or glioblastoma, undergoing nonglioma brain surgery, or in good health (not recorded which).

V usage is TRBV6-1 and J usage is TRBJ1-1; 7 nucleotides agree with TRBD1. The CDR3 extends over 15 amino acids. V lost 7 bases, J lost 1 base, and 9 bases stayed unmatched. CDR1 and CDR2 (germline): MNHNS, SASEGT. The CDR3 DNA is TGTGCCAGCAAAAATACAGGGGATGCGAACACTGAAGCTTTCTTT. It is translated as CASKNTGDANTEAFF.

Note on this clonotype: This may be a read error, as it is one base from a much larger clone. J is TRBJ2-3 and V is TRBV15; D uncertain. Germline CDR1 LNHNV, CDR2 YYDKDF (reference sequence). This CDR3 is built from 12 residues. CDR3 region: CAASLSTDTQYF. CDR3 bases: TGTGCCGCCAGCCTTAGCACAGATACGCAGTATTTT.

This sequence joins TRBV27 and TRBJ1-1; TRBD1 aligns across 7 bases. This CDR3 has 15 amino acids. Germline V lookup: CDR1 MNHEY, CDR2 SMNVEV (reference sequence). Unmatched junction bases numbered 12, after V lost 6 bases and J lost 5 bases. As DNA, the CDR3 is TGTGCCAGCAGCTCTGGACAGGCGGTAAAGACTGAAGCTTTCTTT. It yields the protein CASSSGQAVKTEAFF.

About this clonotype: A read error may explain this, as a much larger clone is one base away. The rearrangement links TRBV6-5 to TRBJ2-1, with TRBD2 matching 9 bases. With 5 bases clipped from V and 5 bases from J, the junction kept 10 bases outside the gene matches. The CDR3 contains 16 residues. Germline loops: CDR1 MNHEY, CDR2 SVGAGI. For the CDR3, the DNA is TGTGCCAGCAGTGGCCTCGGACTAGCGAAACACAATGAGCAGTTCTTC. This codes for CASSGLGLAKHNEQFF.

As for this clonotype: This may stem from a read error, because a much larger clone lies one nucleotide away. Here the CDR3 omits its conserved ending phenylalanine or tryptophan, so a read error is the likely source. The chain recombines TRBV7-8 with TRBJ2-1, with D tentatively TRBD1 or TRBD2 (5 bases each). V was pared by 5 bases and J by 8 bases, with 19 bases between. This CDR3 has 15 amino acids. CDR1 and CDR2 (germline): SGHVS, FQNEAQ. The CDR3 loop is CASSVLGDLTHEQFL. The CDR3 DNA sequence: TGTGCCAGCAGCGTACTGGGGGACCTGACGCATGAGCAGTTCCTC.

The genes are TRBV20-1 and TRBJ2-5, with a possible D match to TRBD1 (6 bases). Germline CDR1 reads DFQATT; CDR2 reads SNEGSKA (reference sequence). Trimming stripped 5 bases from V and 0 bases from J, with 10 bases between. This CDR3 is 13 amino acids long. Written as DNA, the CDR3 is TGCAGTGCTTACGGACAGAACCAAGAGACCCAGTACTTC. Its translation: CSAYGQNQETQYF.

CDR3 region: CASAPGTSGRANEQFF. CDR3 bases: TGCGCCAGCGCTCCCGGGACTAGCGGTCGGGCGAATGAGCAGTTCTTC. This chain connects TRBV5-1 to TRBJ2-1, with 11 bases that match TRBD2. This CDR3 has 16 residues. The ends lost 7 bases at V and 7 bases at J; junction bases unmatched: 13. Germline-derived CDR1 and CDR2 are SGHRS and YFSETQ.

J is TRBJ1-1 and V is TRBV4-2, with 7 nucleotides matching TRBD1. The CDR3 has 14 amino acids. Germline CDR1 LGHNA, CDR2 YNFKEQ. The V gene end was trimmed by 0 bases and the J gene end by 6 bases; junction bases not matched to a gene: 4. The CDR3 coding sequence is TGTGCCAGCAGCCAAGAAGAGGACAGGCCTGAAGCTTTCTTT. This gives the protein CASSQEEDRPEAFF.

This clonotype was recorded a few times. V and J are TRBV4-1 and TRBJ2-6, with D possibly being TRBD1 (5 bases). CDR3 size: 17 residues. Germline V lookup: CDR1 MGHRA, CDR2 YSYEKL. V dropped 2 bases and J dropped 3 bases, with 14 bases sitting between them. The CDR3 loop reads CASSQLVGRIGANVLTF. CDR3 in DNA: TGCGCCAGCAGCCAATTGGTGGGGCGTATTGGGGCCAACGTCCTGACTTTC.

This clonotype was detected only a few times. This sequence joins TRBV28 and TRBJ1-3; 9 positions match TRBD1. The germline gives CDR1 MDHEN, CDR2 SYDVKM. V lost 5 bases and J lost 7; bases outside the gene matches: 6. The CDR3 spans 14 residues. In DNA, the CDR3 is TGTGCCAGCAGTGCGGGACAGGGAGTTAACACCATATATTTT. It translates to CASSAGQGVNTIYF. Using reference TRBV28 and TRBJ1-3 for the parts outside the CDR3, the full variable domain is DVKVTQSSRYLVKRTGEKVFLECVQDMDHENMFWYRQDPGLGLRLIYFSYDVKMKEKGDIPEGYSVSREKKERFSLILESASTNQTSMYLCASSAGQGVNTIYFGEGSWLTVV.

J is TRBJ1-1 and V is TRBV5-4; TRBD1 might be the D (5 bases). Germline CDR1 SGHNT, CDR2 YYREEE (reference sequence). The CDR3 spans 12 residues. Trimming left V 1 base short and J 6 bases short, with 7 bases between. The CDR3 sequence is CASSLTGAEAFF. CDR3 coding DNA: TGTGCCAGCAGCTTGACGGGGGCTGAAGCTTTCTTT.

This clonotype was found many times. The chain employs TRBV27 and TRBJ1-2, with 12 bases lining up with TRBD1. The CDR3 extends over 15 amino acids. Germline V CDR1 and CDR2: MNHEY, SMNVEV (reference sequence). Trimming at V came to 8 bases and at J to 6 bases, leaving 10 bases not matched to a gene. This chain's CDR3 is CASPPGGTGGNGYTF. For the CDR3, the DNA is TGTGCCAGCCCACCGGGAGGGACAGGGGGCAATGGCTACACCTTC.

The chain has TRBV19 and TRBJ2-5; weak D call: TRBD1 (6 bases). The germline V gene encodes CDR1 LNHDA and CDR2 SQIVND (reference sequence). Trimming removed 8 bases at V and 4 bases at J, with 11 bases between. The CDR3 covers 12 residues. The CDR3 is CASSDRRETQYF. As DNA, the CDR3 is TGTGCCAGTTCGGACAGACGAGAGACCCAGTACTTC. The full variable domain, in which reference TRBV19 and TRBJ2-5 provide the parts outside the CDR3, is DGGITQSPKYLFRKEGQNVTLSCEQNLNHDAMYWYRQDPGQGLRLIYYSQIVNDFQKGDIAEGYSVSREKKESFPLTVTSAQKNPTAFYLCASSDRRETQYFGPGTRLLVL.